These 20 T cell receptor beta chains share one sample of origin, sequenced in a study of OX40 agonist ivuxolimab in advanced cancers. Sequencing used immunoSEQ multiplex PCR; TCRdb keeps in-frame clones, though not all of them. Of around 92,000 clones listed, approximately 94% are singletons. This sample comprised CD4+ or CD8+ T cells sorted from blood, obtained in a trial of the OX40 agonist ivuxolimab. These receptors were obtained from an adult with an advanced solid tumor such as melanoma, head and neck, liver or kidney cancer.

J is TRBJ2-7 and V is TRBV9; D is unclear. The germline gives CDR1 SGDLS, CDR2 YYNGEE. The CDR3 covers 14 residues. The V gene lost 3 bases and the J gene lost 3 bases, with 13 bases spanning the gap. CDR3 in DNA: TGTGCCAGCAGCGCAGGCGGTACCAACTACGAGCAGTACTTC. This sequence encodes CASSAGGTNYEQYF.

This rearrangement joins TRBV18 to TRBJ1-4, with 8 nucleotides matching TRBD1. The length of the CDR3 is 12 residues. V trimming: 4 bases; J trimming: 12 bases; junction bases outside the gene matches: 4. Per the germline V gene, CDR1 is KGHSH and CDR2 is LQKENI. The CDR3 nucleotides are TGTGCCAGCTCACGGGACAGGACGGAACTGTTTTTT. It specifies CASSRDRTELFF.

The chain joins TRBV30 to TRBJ2-1; weak D call: TRBD2 (5 bases). CDR1 is GTSNPN and CDR2 is SVGIG in the germline V gene (reference sequence). CDR3 length: 13 residues. V gave up 2 bases and J gave up 3 bases, with 8 bases separating them. CDR3 DNA sequence: TGTGCCTGGAGTAGCGGAGTCTACAATGAGCAGTTCTTC. It codes for CAWSSGVYNEQFF.

The chain is built from TRBV2 and TRBJ1-1, with D possibly being TRBD1 (5 bases). V dropped 6 bases and J dropped 3 bases, with 11 bases sitting between them. Germline loops: CDR1 SNHLY, CDR2 FYNNEI. The CDR3 spans 13 residues. CDR3 nucleotides: TGTGCCAGCAGGGACACAGTTTACACTGAAGCTTTCTTT. Its protein is CASRDTVYTEAFF.

The rearrangement joins TRBV4-3 to TRBJ1-4; D is possibly TRBD1 (5 bases). Germline V gene sequence: CDR1 LGHNA, CDR2 YSLEER. V shed 1 base and J shed 8 bases, with 5 bases lying between them. The CDR3 spans 12 residues. This chain's CDR3 is CASSQGGEKLFF. The CDR3 DNA reads TGCGCCAGCAGCCAAGGGGGGGAAAAACTGTTTTTT.

The chain employs TRBV7-2 and TRBJ2-5; the match to TRBD2 covers 10 bases. The CDR3 runs to 15 residues. With 5 bases clipped from V and 5 bases from J, the junction kept 8 bases outside the gene matches. Germline CDR1 SGHTA, CDR2 FQGNSA. The CDR3 sequence is CASSPSGGDWETQYF. The CDR3, as DNA: TGTGCCAGCAGCCCCAGCGGGGGGGATTGGGAGACCCAGTACTTC.

The chain has TRBV4-2 and TRBJ2-2, with 9 bases matching TRBD1. The ends lost 3 bases at V and 5 bases at J; junction bases unmatched: 10. Germline V gene lookup returns CDR1 LGHNA and CDR2 YNFKEQ. This CDR3 is built from 17 residues. CDR3 DNA: TGTGCCAGCAGCCATTCAAGGGGACAGGGTGAGACCGGGGAGCTGTTTTTT. This gives the protein CASSHSRGQGETGELFF.

The gene calls are TRBV4-2 and TRBJ2-5, with 9 bases that match TRBD2. The V gene's germline CDR1 is LGHNA and CDR2 YNFKEQ. V was pared by 3 bases and J by 1 base, with 6 bases of the junction left unmatched. The CDR3 is 16 amino acids. The CDR3 loop is CASSQRGTSSQETQYF. CDR3 nucleotide sequence: TGTGCCAGCAGCCAGCGGGGGACTAGCTCCCAAGAGACCCAGTACTTC.

V is TRBV28 and J is TRBJ2-5; maybe TRBD2 (6 bases). The CDR3 covers 17 residues. Trimming cost V 7 bases and J 1 base, with 22 bases left between them. Germline V gives CDR1 MDHEN, CDR2 SYDVKM. The CDR3 loop reads CASTSGGTQGVQETQYF. The CDR3 bases are TGTGCCAGCACCTCTGGGGGGACCCAAGGGGTCCAAGAGACCCAGTACTTC.

This sequence joins TRBV9 and TRBJ2-1; 9 positions match TRBD2. Germline V gene data show CDR1 as SGDLS and CDR2 as YYNGEE. This CDR3 has 16 residues. Unmatched junction bases numbered 11, after V lost 4 bases and J lost 6 bases. This CDR3 reads CASSIRGGAISNEQFF. The CDR3, as DNA: TGTGCCAGCAGCATCCGCGGGGGGGCCATTTCCAATGAGCAGTTCTTC.

The V gene is TRBV12-2, the J gene TRBJ2-4; TRBD1, the D gene given by the table, was not confirmed from the DNA. TRBV12-2 is annotated as a pseudogene. CDR3 length: 14 amino acids. The CDR3 sequence: CASRPGQGGGIQYF. DNA for the CDR3: TGTGCAAGTCGCCCCGGACAGGGGGGCGGCATTCAGTACTTC.

This chain uses TRBV4-3 with TRBJ2-1; D is unresolved. Germline lookup yields CDR1 LGHNA and CDR2 YSLEER. Between the trimmed V and J ends, which lost 1 base and 0 bases, there was a span of 10 bases. The CDR3 length is 16 residues. The CDR3 here is CASSQGQIFSYNEQFF. In DNA form, the CDR3 reads TGCGCCAGCAGCCAAGGGCAGATTTTCTCCTACAATGAGCAGTTCTTC.

This clone has a single count. The chain employs TRBV5-6 and TRBJ1-5; D ambiguous. The CDR3 length is 16 residues. Germline loops: CDR1 SGHDT, CDR2 YYEEEE. V was shortened by 1 base and J by 6 bases, with 17 bases between the two germline ends. CDR3 sequence reads: CASSLNKVSLSQPQHF. The CDR3 coding sequence is TGTGCCAGCAGCTTGAATAAGGTGAGTTTGTCTCAGCCCCAGCATTTT.

This clone was counted a few times. This chain connects TRBV27 to TRBJ1-2; 7 bases are a match to TRBD1. The CDR3 consists of 14 residues. Trimming removed 6 bases from V and 4 bases from J; junction bases left unmatched: 8. Germline V gene sequence: CDR1 MNHEY, CDR2 SMNVEV (reference sequence). DNA for the CDR3: TGTGCCAGCAGAACCGGGGACAGTCTCTATGGCTACACCTTC. Translation gives CASRTGDSLYGYTF.

This sequence joins TRBV7-2 and TRBJ1-2; no clear D gene. Germline loops: CDR1 SGHTA, CDR2 FQGNSA. Trimming removed 6 bases from V and 8 bases from J, with 16 bases in between. This CDR3 region has 13 residues. The CDR3 DNA follows: TGTGCCAGCAGTGAGGGCCGGGTGGAGGGCTACACCTTC. Translation gives CASSEGRVEGYTF.

This chain connects TRBV7-2 to TRBJ2-5; D may match TRBD1 or TRBD2 (6 bases each). Trimming shortened V by 5 bases and J by 3 bases, and 16 bases separated the two germline ends. The CDR3 runs 15 residues. Looked up from germline, CDR1 is SGHTA and CDR2 is FQGNSA. The DNA of the CDR3 is TGTGCCAGCAGCCCCGGGGGTGGGGACAAAGAGACCCAGTACTTC. Translation gives CASSPGGGDKETQYF.

The chain uses TRBV29-1 and TRBJ1-5; no definite D call. The CDR3 length is 14 residues. CDR1 is SQVTM and CDR2 is ANQGSEA in the germline V gene. V lost 4 bases and J 0 bases, leaving 10 bases between the germline ends. The CDR3 reads CSVAVQDSNQPQHF. CDR3 in DNA: TGCAGCGTTGCCGTGCAGGATAGCAATCAGCCCCAGCATTTT.

Here the CDR3 DNA reads TGTGCCAGCAGGCTAGGACAGGGAGGGTACAATGAGCAGTTCTTC. Its protein is CASRLGQGGYNEQFF. The chain has TRBV28 and TRBJ2-1; D may be TRBD1 (8 bases). In germline, CDR1 is MDHEN, CDR2 SYDVKM. V lost 6 bases, J lost 4 bases, and 16 bases lay in between. The CDR3 spans 15 residues.

V gene TRBV28 combines with J gene TRBJ1-1; no definite D call. V lost 6 bases and J lost 4, with 21 bases in between. From germline, CDR1 is MDHEN and CDR2 SYDVKM. The length of the CDR3 is 16 residues. In DNA form, the CDR3 reads TGTGCCAGCAGCCTATCCGCGATGGCAGGCCTCACTGAAGCTTTCTTT. Its protein product is CASSLSAMAGLTEAFF.

The V and J genes are TRBV23-1 and TRBJ2-1, with 10 bases aligning to TRBD1. TRBV23-1 is placed among ORFs of uncertain function. The CDR3 extends over 16 amino acids. V gave up 3 bases and J gave up 3 bases; unmatched junction bases: 5. The CDR3 is CASSHVTGGIYNEQFF. DNA of the CDR3: TGCGCCAGCAGTCATGTGACAGGGGGCATCTACAATGAGCAGTTCTTC.